This T cell receptor beta chain was documented in a study of T-cell reconstitution after alpha-beta-depleted transplantation in children. A library of TCRbeta sequences, prepared with unique molecular identifiers, was generated. TCRdb re-derived calls from the PCR reads in MiXCR, one entry per CDR3 protein. The sample lists around 600,000 distinct CDR3 sequences, approximately 17% occurring once. The CDR3 length is 13 residues. Germline CDR1 MNHEY, CDR2 SVGEGT. Deletions cut 6 bases from V and 0 bases from J, with 3 bases between. This clonotype was recorded a few times. This could be a read error, since a much larger clone is one nucleotide away.

The input for sequencing was PBMCs from the stem cell graft donor, taken from the stem cell graft. The V call is TRBV6-2 or TRBV6-3, the J call TRBJ2-6; D unclear. This TCR was sampled from a human donor who donated a stem cell graft to a child with acute myeloid leukemia. CDR3 loop: CASRHSGANVLTF. CDR3 nucleotides: TGTGCCAGCAGGCACTCTGGGGCCAACGTCCTGACTTTC.